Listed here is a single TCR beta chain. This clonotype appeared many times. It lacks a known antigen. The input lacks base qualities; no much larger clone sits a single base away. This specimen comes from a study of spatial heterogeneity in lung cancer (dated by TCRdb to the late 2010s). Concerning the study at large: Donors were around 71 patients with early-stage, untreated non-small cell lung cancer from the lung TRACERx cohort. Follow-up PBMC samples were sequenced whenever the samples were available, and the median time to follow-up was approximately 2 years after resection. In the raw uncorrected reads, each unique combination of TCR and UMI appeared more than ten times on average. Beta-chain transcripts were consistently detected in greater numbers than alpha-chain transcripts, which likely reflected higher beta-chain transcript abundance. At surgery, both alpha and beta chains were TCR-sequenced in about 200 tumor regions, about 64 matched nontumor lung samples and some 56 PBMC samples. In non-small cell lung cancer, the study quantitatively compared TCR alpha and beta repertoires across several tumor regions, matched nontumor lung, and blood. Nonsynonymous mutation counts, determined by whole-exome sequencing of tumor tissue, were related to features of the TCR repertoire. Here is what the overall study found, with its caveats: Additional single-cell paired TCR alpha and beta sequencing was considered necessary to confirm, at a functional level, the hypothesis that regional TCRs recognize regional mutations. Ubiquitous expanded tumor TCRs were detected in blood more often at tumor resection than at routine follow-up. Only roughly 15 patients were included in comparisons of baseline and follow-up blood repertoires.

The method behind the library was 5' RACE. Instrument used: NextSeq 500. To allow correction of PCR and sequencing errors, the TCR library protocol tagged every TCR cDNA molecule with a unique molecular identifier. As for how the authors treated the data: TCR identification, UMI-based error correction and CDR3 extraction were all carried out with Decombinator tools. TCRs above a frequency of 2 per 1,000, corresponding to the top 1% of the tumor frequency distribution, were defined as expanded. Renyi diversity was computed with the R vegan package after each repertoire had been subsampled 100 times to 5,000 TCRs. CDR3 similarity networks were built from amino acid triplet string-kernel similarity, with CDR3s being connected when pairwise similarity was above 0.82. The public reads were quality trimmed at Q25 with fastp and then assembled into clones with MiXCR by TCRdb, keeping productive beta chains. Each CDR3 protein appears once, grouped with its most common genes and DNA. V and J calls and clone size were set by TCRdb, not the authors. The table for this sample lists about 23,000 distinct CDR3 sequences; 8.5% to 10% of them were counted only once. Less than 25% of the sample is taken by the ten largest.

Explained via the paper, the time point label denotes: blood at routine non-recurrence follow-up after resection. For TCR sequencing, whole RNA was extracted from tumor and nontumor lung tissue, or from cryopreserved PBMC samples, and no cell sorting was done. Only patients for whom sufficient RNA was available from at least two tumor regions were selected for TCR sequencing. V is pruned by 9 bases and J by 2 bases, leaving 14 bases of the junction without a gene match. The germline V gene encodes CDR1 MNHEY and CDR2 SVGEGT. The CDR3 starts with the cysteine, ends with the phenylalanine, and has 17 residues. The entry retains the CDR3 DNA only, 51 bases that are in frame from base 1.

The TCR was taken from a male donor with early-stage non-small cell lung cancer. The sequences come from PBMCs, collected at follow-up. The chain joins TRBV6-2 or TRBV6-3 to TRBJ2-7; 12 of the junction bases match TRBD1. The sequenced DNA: TGTGCCAGTTCCCCGGGACAGGGGGCTTCCCGAACCTACGAGCAGTACTTC. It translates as CASSPGQGASRTYEQYF.